This T cell receptor beta chain appears in the sequencing data of a study of cytomegalovirus exposure and HLA in healthy donors. PCR used 60 Vbeta primers and 13 Jbeta primers. Libraries were prepared by immunoSEQ multiplex PCR; TCRdb keeps only in-frame clonotypes and omits some of them. The sample holds around 130,000 clones; 65% to 85% are singletons and the top ten take 1% to 1.5%. Trimming stripped 2 bases from V and 2 bases from J, with 10 bases between. Germline lookup yields CDR1 MRHNA and CDR2 SNTAGT. CDR3 length: 14 amino acids. The clonotype was recovered from a man between 50 and 59 years old in good health and CMV-seronegative. The chain is built from TRBV6-4 and TRBJ2-7; D remains unclear. Sequenced sample: PBMCs. CDR3 sequence reads: CASSDLPRTYEQYF. The CDR3 nucleotides are TGTGCCAGCAGTGACCTCCCCAGGACCTACGAGCAGTACTTC.